This T cell receptor (beta chain) stems from a study of beta chain features in type 1 diabetes. As for the study in general: Patients and healthy donors were similar in age, gender and cell yields.

The entirety of the isolated RNA underwent reverse transcription, so expressed TCRB transcripts were sequenced. TCRdb's table, derived via immunoSEQ multiplex PCR, lists solely in-frame clones and lacks some. The data show 150,000 or so clones, with about 9.8% seen just once and 2% to 3% held by the top ten. Study findings and constraints: There was a moderate but significant shortening of TCRB CDR3s in all four CD4+ subsets of Type 1 diabetes patients. Insertions were fewer and deletions more numerous at VDJ junctions in type 1 diabetes patients.

From germline, CDR1 is SGHTA and CDR2 FQGNSA. V lost 5 bases, J lost 3 bases, and 8 bases lay in between. The length of the CDR3 is 12 residues. This clone has only a few counts. Its matching antigen is unknown. The same CDR3 is also encoded by other DNA sequences in this sample. Sequencing was carried out using central memory CD4+ T cells from blood. This clonotype originated in a woman aged 18-29 years in good health. V and J are TRBV7-2 and TRBJ2-7; D uncertain. CDR3 in DNA: TGTGCCAGCAGCCTGACTGGCTACGAGCAGTACTTC. Translating it yields CASSLTGYEQYF.